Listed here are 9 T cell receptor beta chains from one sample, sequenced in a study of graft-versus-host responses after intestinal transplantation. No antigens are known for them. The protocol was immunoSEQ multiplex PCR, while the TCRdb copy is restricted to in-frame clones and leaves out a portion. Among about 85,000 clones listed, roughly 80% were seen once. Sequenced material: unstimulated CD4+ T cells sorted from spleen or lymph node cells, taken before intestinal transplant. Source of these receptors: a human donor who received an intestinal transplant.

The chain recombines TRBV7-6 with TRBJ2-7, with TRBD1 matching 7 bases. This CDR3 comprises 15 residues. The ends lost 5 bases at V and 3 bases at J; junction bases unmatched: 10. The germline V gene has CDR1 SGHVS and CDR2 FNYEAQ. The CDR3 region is CASSAIQGSIYEQYF. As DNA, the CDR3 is TGTGCCAGCAGCGCCATACAGGGGTCTATCTACGAGCAGTACTTC.

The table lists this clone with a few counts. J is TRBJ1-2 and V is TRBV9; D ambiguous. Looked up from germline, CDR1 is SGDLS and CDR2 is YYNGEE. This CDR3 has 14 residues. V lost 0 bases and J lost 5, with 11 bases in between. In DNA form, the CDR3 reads TGTGCCAGCAGCGTAGAAGCCCGGTGGTATGGCTACACCTTC. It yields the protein CASSVEARWYGYTF.

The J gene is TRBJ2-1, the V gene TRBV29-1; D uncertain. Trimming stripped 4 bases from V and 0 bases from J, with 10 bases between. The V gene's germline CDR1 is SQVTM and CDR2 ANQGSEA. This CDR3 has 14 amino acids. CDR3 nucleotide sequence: TGCAGCGTTGTGAACCGGAGCTCCTACAATGAGCAGTTCTTC. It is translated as CSVVNRSSYNEQFF.

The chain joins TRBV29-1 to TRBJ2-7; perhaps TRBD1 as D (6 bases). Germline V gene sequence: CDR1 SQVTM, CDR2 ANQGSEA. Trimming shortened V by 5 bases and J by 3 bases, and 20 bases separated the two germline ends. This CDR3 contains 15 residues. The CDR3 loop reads CSVRPPFPRGYEQYF. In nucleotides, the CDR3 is TGCAGCGTTCGACCCCCTTTCCCCAGGGGCTACGAGCAGTACTTC.

CDR3 sequence (DNA): TGTGCCAGTAGTTCTTTAGATTACATTAGACTAAGGGCCAATCAGCCCCAGCATTTT. Protein product: CASSSLDYIRLRANQPQHF. J is TRBJ1-5 and V is TRBV19; D call uncertain. Trimming removed 5 bases at V and 3 bases at J, with 26 bases between. The CDR3 contains 19 residues. Germline V gene lookup returns CDR1 LNHDA and CDR2 SQIVND (reference sequence).

The CDR3 reads CACDRGLGQPQHF. In DNA, the CDR3 is TGTGCCTGTGACAGGGGGCTGGGTCAGCCCCAGCATTTT. The chain is built from TRBV30 and TRBJ1-5; TRBD1 matches 10 bases. V trimming: 6 bases; J trimming: 6 bases; junction bases outside the gene matches: 5. This CDR3 is built from 13 residues. Germline V CDR1 and CDR2: GTSNPN, SVGIG (reference sequence).

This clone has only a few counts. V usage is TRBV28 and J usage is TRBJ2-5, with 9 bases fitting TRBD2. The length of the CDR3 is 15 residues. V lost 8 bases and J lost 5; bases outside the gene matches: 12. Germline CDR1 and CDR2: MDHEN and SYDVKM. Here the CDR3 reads CASPPRAGGAETQYF. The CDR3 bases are TGTGCCAGCCCTCCTCGCGCGGGAGGGGCCGAGACCCAGTACTTC.

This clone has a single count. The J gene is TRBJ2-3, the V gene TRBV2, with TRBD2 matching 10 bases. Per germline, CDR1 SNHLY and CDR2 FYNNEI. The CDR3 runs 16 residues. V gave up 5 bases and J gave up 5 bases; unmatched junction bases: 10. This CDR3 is CASSTGASGGLDTQYF. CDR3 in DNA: TGTGCCAGCAGTACTGGGGCTAGCGGGGGTCTAGATACGCAGTATTTT.

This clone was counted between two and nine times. The CDR3 bases are TGTGCCAGCAGCTCCGGGACAAGCTATGGCTACACCTTC. This sequence encodes CASSSGTSYGYTF. This sequence joins TRBV5-6 and TRBJ1-2; possibly TRBD1 for D (6 bases). V dropped 3 bases and J dropped 4 bases, with 10 bases sitting between them. Germline V gene sequence: CDR1 SGHDT, CDR2 YYEEEE. CDR3 length: 13 amino acids.